A selection of T cell receptor beta chains follows, all from one sample in a study of cytomegalovirus exposure and HLA in healthy donors. TCRdb keeps only in-frame clones here, not all; method: immunoSEQ multiplex PCR. This sample carries over 110,000 clones, 70% to 85% of them seen once, and the ten largest clones take over 2.5%. The sample comprised PBMCs. The source of these receptors is a male donor in good health and CMV-seronegative. Each CDR3 is given with its conserved first and last residue. The order of the fields is V gene, D gene, J gene, clone size, CDR3 DNA, CDR3 protein. The D gene is left open where the match is weak. For some rows the clone size is stated as once, few or many, or as a class when expanded; others skip it.

TRBV5-1	TRBD1	TRBJ2-1	few	TGCGCCAGCAGCCTAGGACAGGGATTCTACAATGAGCAGTTCTTC	CASSLGQGFYNEQFF
TRBV7-9	.	TRBJ1-1	.	TGTGCCAGCATCCTAGGAAGGTTGAACACTGAAGCTTTCTTT	CASILGRLNTEAFF
TRBV5-1	.	TRBJ2-1	.	TGCGCCAGCAGCTTACTAGGGGAGCAGTTCTTC	CASSLLGEQFF
TRBV5-1	TRBD2	TRBJ2-5	once	TGCGCCAGCAGCTTGGGGGGGAGGGGTGAGACCCAGTACTTC	CASSLGGRGETQYF
TRBV19	.	TRBJ2-6	.	TGTGCCAGTAGTATTTCCGGTTCCGGGGCCAACGTCCTGACTTTC	CASSISGSGANVLTF
TRBV7-2	TRBD2	TRBJ2-7	.	TGTGCCAGCAGCCCCCGTCTAGCGGGGGGCTACGAGCAGTACTTC	CASSPRLAGGYEQYF
TRBV7-6	.	TRBJ1-4	once	TGTGCCAGCAGCTTAGGAGGAGGGATAGACGAAAAACTGTTTTTT	CASSLGGGIDEKLFF
TRBV6-6	.	TRBJ1-1	.	TGTGCCAGCAGTTACTTATCAGGGGCTTTCTTT	CASSYLSGAFF
TRBV20-1	.	TRBJ2-7	few	TGCAGTGCTAGTCGGAGCTACGAGCAGTACTTC	CSASRSYEQYF
TRBV12-1	.	TRBJ1-2	.	TGTGCCAGCAGCAACTCCGGGACAGATTCCTATGGCTACACCTTC	CASSNSGTDSYGYTF
TRBV9	.	TRBJ2-2	few	TGTGCCGGCGGGACCCCCCCCGGGGAGCTGTTTTTT	CAGGTPPGELFF
TRBV12-5	TRBD2	TRBJ2-7	.	TGTGCTAGTGGTTTGTCGATGGCCGGGACTAGCAACGAGCAGTACTTC	CASGLSMAGTSNEQYF
TRBV5-4	TRBD2	TRBJ2-7	.	TGTGCCAGCAGCTCGCGGGAGGGCCTGTACGAGCAGTACTTC	CASSSREGLYEQYF
TRBV28	.	TRBJ2-1	.	TGTGCCAGCAGTTTATCGACAGGAGTTCTAAATGAGCAGTTCTTC	CASSLSTGVLNEQFF
TRBV4-3	.	TRBJ2-2	.	TGCGCCAGCAGCCAAACCTACAGACTAGAGGGACCCGGGGAGCTGTTTTTT	CASSQTYRLEGPGELFF
TRBV2	.	TRBJ2-5	once	TGTGCCAGCGGTTCGCGCAAAGAGACCCAGTACTTC	CASGSRKETQYF
TRBV7-3	TRBD2	TRBJ2-1	.	TGTGCCAGCAGCTCCGGGACTAGCGTATACAATGAGCAGTTCTTC	CASSSGTSVYNEQFF
TRBV9	TRBD1	TRBJ1-6	.	TGTGCCAGCAGCGTAGGTCCAGGGGGCGAAGGGTCACCCCTCCACTTT	CASSVGPGGEGSPLHF
TRBV2	.	TRBJ1-1	.	TGTGCCAGCATACAGGGCACTGAAGCTTTCTTT	CASIQGTEAFF
TRBV5-1	.	TRBJ2-5	.	TGCGCCAGCAGCTTGACCACTAGCAGCTCGGAGACCCAGTACTTC	CASSLTTSSSETQYF
TRBV6-5	.	TRBJ2-1	.	TGTGCCACCCACGGGGGATCGGGTTACAATGAGCAGTTCTTC	CATHGGSGYNEQFF
TRBV6-1	.	TRBJ1-3	few	TGTGCCAGCAGTGAAGGGCCCGGGACAACCATATATTTT	CASSEGPGTTIYF
TRBV4-1	TRBD2	TRBJ2-2	once	TGCGCCAGCAGCCACCACGGACTAGCGGGCCCGAACACCGGGGAGCTGTTTTTT	CASSHHGLAGPNTGELFF
TRBV6-5	.	TRBJ2-3	.	TGTGCCAGCAGTTACGGCCCTAGCACAGATACGCAGTATTTT	CASSYGPSTDTQYF
TRBV4-2	.	TRBJ2-1	once	TGTGCCAGCGGCTTTGGGGGGGGCGCCTCCTACAATGAGCAGTTCTTC	CASGFGGGASYNEQFF
TRBV10-3	.	TRBJ2-2	.	TGTGCCATCACTCCACAGGGATCAACGAACACCGGGGAGCTGTTTTTT	CAITPQGSTNTGELFF
TRBV27	.	TRBJ2-3	.	TGTGCCAGCAACGTGGGGGCCACAGATACGCAGTATTTT	CASNVGATDTQYF